A single sample gave rise to the 21 T cell receptor beta chains below, sequenced in a study of blood T cell repertoires in COVID-19. Produced via immunoSEQ multiplex PCR; TCRdb's table is partial and in-frame only. The table records around 250,000 clones, 86% of them present only once. The sample taken for sequencing was PBMCs or T cells enriched from blood (not recorded which). These receptors all stem from a woman between 45 and 65 years old who had recovered from COVID-19.

The chain employs TRBV30 and TRBJ1-2; 7 bases agree with TRBD1. Looked up from germline, CDR1 is GTSNPN and CDR2 is SVGIG (reference sequence). The CDR3 loop spans 14 amino acids. Trimming cost V 2 bases and J 4 bases; bases outside gene matches: 7. The chain's CDR3 is CAWSRQGGSYGYTF. The CDR3 nucleotides are TGTGCCTGGAGTCGACAGGGTGGTAGCTATGGCTACACCTTC.

V gene TRBV6-5 combines with J gene TRBJ1-1; D not certain. Deletions cut 9 bases from V and 0 bases from J, with 11 bases between. This CDR3 has 13 residues. From germline, CDR1 is MNHEY and CDR2 SVGAGI. CDR3 sequence (DNA): TGTGCCAGTGCTGAGGTTATGAACACTGAAGCTTTCTTT. Protein: CASAEVMNTEAFF.

This clone was seen just once. An end of the junction differs from the germline gene, which may be a read error. CDR3 bases: TGTGCTAGCAGCTTCCGGGACACCGGGCTAGGGGAGCAGTTCTTC. Translation: CASSFRDTGLGEQFF. The chain is built from TRBV7-7 and TRBJ2-1, with D possibly matching TRBD1 (6 bases). The CDR3 length is 15 residues. CDR1 and CDR2 (germline): SSHAT, FNYEAQ (reference sequence).

On this clone itself: The sample holds other DNA sequences that translate to the same CDR3. V is TRBV5-5 and J is TRBJ2-3, with 9 bases fitting TRBD1. This CDR3 has 16 amino acids. Germline V gene sequence: CDR1 SGHKS, CDR2 YYEKEE (reference sequence). V lost 0 bases to trimming and J lost 1 base; unmatched junction nucleotides: 3. The CDR3 DNA is TGTGCCAGCAGCTTGGGACAGGGGGTCGGCACAGATACGCAGTATTTT. Translated, it gives CASSLGQGVGTDTQYF.

The V gene is TRBV24-1, the J gene TRBJ2-2; TRBD1 might be the D (5 bases). CDR1 and CDR2 from the germline V gene are KGHDR and SFDVKD. The CDR3 length is 14 residues. V was pared by 2 bases and J by 6 bases, with 9 bases between. The CDR3 DNA is TGTGCCACCAGTGATTCCAGGGTGGCCGGGGAGCTGTTTTTT. Translation: CATSDSRVAGELFF.

This chain uses TRBV18 with TRBJ1-4; D call uncertain. Trimming stripped 6 bases from V and 6 bases from J, with 14 bases between. CDR3 length: 14 residues. Germline V gene data show CDR1 as KGHSH and CDR2 as LQKENI. DNA for the CDR3: TGTGCCAGCTCCACGTATGTAGGAGATGAAAAACTGTTTTTT. It is translated as CASSTYVGDEKLFF.

The chain joins TRBV7-2 to TRBJ2-7; maybe TRBD2 (5 bases). CDR1 is SGHTA and CDR2 is FQGNSA in the germline V gene. The CDR3 spans 15 residues. The ends were cut back, 1 base at V and 2 bases at J, with 12 bases in the middle. CDR3 coding DNA: TGTGCCAGCAGCTTAGAGTCCGGGGTCCCCTACGAGCAGTACTTC. Its translation: CASSLESGVPYEQYF.

The DNA for the CDR3 is TGTGCCAGTAGCATAATGCTTCGAGCGGGGGAGCAGTACTTC. Translating it yields CASSIMLRAGEQYF. The V and J genes are TRBV19 and TRBJ2-7; TRBD2 matches 7 bases. The CDR3 has 14 residues. Germline CDR1 is LNHDA and CDR2 is SQIVND (reference sequence). V was clipped by 6 bases and J by 7 bases; unmatched bases: 12.

V and J are TRBV10-2 and TRBJ2-1; 13 nucleotides match TRBD2. From germline, CDR1 is WSHSY and CDR2 SAAADI. The CDR3 loop spans 13 amino acids. Trimming took 2 bases from V and 16 from J; bases not matched to a gene: 5. In DNA form, the CDR3 reads TGCGCCAGCAGTGAGAGGACTAGCGGGAGTGGTTTCTTC. Protein: CASSERTSGSGFF.

This chain links TRBV3-1 (or the pseudogene TRBV3-2) with TRBJ2-1; TRBD2 aligns across 14 bases. The CDR3 loop spans 17 amino acids. CDR1 is LGHDT and CDR2 is YNNKEL in the germline V gene (reference sequence). Trimming took 4 bases from V and 8 from J; bases not matched to a gene: 10. The CDR3 nucleotides are TGTGCCAGCAGCCGAGGACTAGCGGGAGGCGGTTGGGATGAGCAGTTCTTC. Translated, it gives CASSRGLAGGGWDEQFF.

CDR3 in DNA: TGTGCCAGCAGCTTAGGACTAGTTGGGTCCTACAATGAGCAGTTCTTC. As protein: CASSLGLVGSYNEQFF. The V gene is TRBV11-2, the J gene TRBJ2-1, with a possible D match to TRBD2 (6 bases). Germline CDR1 reads SGHAT; CDR2 reads FQNNGV. The CDR3 is 16 amino acids. V was trimmed by 1 base and J by 1 base, leaving 11 bases between them. Supplemented by reference TRBV11-2 and TRBJ2-1, the full variable domain reads EAGVAQSPRYKIIEKRQSVAFWCNPISGHATLYWYQQILGQGPKLLIQFQNNGVVDDSQLPKDRFSAERLKGVDSTLKIQPAKLEDSAVYLCASSLGLVGSYNEQFFGPGTRLTVL.

The chain recombines TRBV5-5 with TRBJ2-5; no firm D call. Trimming took off 1 base at V and 5 bases at J, with 6 bases between the two ends. CDR3 length: 12 residues. CDR1 is SGHKS, CDR2 YYEKEE, per germline (reference sequence). The chain's CDR3 is CASSLMAETQYF. The DNA for the CDR3 is TGTGCCAGCAGCTTGATGGCTGAGACCCAGTACTTC.

The chain recombines TRBV7-2 with TRBJ2-5, with a possible D match to TRBD1 (6 bases). The CDR3 has 14 residues. The germline V gene has CDR1 SGHTA and CDR2 FQGNSA. Deletions cut 1 base from V and 14 bases from J, with 20 bases between. For the CDR3, the DNA is TGTGCCAGCAGCTTAGAGACCCTCGGACAGCATACTTACTTC. This gives the protein CASSLETLGQHTYF.

The chain recombines TRBV9 with TRBJ2-7; a possible D gene is TRBD1 (6 bases). This CDR3 comprises 14 residues. The germline V and J ends were trimmed by 4 bases and 1 base, with 12 bases remaining between them. Looked up from germline, CDR1 is SGDLS and CDR2 is YYNGEE. CDR3 protein: CASSPLGTSYEQYF. DNA of the CDR3: TGTGCCAGCAGCCCCCTCGGGACATCCTACGAGCAGTACTTC.

This chain uses TRBV5-3 with TRBJ1-5; 7 bases are a match to TRBD1. TRBV5-3 is an ORF for which the function is uncertain. The V segment lost 4 bases and the J segment 5 bases; nucleotides outside the gene matches: 3. The CDR3 runs to 13 residues. CDR3 in DNA: TGTGCCAGAAGCACCGACAGGGATCAGCCCCAGCATTTT. This translates into CARSTDRDQPQHF.

This clone has only a few counts. CDR3: CASSLRTGSSPLHF. The DNA for the CDR3 is TGTGCCAGCAGCCTCCGGACAGGGAGCTCACCCCTCCACTTT. This chain uses TRBV5-4 with TRBJ1-6; TRBD1 aligns across 8 bases. This CDR3 contains 14 residues. The germline V gene has CDR1 SGHNT and CDR2 YYREEE (reference sequence). The junction had 7 bases not matched to a gene; V was cut back by 4 bases and J by 10 bases.

This clone appeared once. A read error may produce the germline difference seen at one junction end. The J gene is TRBJ2-7, the V gene TRBV7-7; D is possibly TRBD1 (5 bases). The CDR3 contains 13 residues. The germline gives CDR1 SSHAT, CDR2 FNYEAQ (reference sequence). The CDR3, as DNA: TGTGCTAGCAGCTTATATGTGGACAACGAGCAGTACTTC. The encoded protein is CASSLYVDNEQYF.

The chain has TRBV3-1 (or the pseudogene TRBV3-2) and TRBJ1-2; 8 bases agree with TRBD1. CDR3 length: 13 residues. CDR1 LGHDT and CDR2 YNNKEL come from the germline V gene (reference sequence). V shed 5 bases, J shed 3 bases, and the junction held 2 bases outside the gene matches. The CDR3 DNA is TGTGCCAGCAGCTCGGGACAGGACTATGGCTACACCTTC. Protein: CASSSGQDYGYTF.

This sequence joins TRBV7-9 and TRBJ2-7; D perhaps matches TRBD2 (5 bases). The V gene's germline CDR1 is SEHNR and CDR2 FQNEAQ (reference sequence). V was trimmed by 4 bases and J by 6 bases, leaving 10 bases between them. The CDR3 loop spans 12 amino acids. CDR3 nucleotide sequence: TGTGCCAGCAGCTCGGAGGATCGCGAGCAGTACTTC. Translating gives CASSSEDREQYF.

The chain combines TRBV6-5 with TRBJ1-2; unclear D gene. In germline, CDR1 is MNHEY, CDR2 SVGAGI. The CDR3 runs 15 residues. Trimming shortened V by 5 bases and J by 6 bases, and 19 bases separated the two germline ends. Written as DNA, the CDR3 is TGTGCCAGCAGTACCAATCGACATCTCCTCGATGGCTACACCTTC. Translated: CASSTNRHLLDGYTF.

DNA of the CDR3: TGTGCCAGCAGTTCGGGACAGGAGGTGACCCAGTACTTC. Protein product: CASSSGQEVTQYF. This chain connects TRBV27 to TRBJ2-5; TRBD1 matches at 8 bases. Germline CDR1 is MNHEY and CDR2 is SMNVEV (reference sequence). This CDR3 is 13 amino acids long. J gave up 7 bases and V 4 bases, and 5 bases lay outside the gene matches.